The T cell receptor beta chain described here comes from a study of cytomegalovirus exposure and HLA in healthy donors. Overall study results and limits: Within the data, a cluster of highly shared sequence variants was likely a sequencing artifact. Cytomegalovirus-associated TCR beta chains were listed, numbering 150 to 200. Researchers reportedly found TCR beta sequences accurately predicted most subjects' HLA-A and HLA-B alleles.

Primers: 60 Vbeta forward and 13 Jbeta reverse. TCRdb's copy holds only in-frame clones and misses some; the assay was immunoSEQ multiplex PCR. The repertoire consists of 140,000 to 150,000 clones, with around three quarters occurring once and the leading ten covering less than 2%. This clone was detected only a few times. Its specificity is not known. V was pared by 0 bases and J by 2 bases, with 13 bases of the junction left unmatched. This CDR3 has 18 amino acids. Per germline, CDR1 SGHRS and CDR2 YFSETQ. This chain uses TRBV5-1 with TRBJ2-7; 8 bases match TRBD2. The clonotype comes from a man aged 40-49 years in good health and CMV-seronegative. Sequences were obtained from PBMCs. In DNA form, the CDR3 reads TGCGCCAGCAGCTTGGCCGCGGTAAGCGGGGGCTCCACCTACGAGCAGTACTTC. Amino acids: CASSLAAVSGGSTYEQYF.